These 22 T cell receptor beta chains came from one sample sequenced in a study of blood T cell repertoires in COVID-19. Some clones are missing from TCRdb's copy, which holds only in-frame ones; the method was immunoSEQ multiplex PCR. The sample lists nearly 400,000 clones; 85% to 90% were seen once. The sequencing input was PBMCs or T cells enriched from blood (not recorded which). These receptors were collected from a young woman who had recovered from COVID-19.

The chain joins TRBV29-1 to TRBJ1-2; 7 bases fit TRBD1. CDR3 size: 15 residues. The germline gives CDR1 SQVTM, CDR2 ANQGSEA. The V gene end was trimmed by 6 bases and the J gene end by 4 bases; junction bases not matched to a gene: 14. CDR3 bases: TGCAGCGTACCGGATACAGGGGCAACGTCCTATGGCTACACCTTC. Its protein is CSVPDTGATSYGYTF.

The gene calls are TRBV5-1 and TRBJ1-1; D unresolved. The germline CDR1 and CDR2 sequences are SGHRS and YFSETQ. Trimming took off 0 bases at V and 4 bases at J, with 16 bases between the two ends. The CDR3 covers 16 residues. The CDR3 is CASSLAVSSHLTEAFF. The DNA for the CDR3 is TGCGCCAGCAGCTTGGCCGTTAGCAGTCACCTCACTGAAGCTTTCTTT. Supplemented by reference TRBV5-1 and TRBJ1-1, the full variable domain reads KAGVTQTPRYLIKTRGQQVTLSCSPISGHRSVSWYQQTPGQGLQFLFEYFSETQRNKGNFPGRFSGRQFSNSRSEMNVSTLELGDSALYLCASSLAVSSHLTEAFFGQGTRLTVV.

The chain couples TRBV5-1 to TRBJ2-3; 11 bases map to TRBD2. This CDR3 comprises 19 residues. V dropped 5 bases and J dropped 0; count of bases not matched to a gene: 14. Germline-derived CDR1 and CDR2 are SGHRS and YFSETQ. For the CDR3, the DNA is TGCGCCAGCAGACGCTTAACTAGCGGGGGAGCCTCTAGCACAGATACGCAGTATTTT. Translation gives CASRRLTSGGASSTDTQYF.

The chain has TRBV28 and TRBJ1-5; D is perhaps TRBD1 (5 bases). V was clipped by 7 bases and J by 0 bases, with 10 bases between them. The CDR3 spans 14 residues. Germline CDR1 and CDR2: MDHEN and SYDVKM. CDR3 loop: CASITQGSNQPQHF. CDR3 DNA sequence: TGTGCCAGCATTACCCAGGGTAGCAATCAGCCCCAGCATTTT.

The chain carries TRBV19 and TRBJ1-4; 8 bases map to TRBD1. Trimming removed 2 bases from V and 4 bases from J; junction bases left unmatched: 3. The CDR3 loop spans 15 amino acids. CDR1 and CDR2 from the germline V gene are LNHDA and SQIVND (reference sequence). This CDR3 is CASSISGGVNEKLFF. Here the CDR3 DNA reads TGTGCCAGTAGTATATCAGGGGGCGTTAATGAAAAACTGTTTTTT.

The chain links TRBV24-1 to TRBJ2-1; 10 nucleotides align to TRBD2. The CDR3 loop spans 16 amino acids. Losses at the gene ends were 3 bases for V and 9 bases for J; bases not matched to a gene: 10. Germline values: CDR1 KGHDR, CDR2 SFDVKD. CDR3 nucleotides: TGTGCCACCAGTGATCCCTCAGCGGGAGGGCAAATTGAGCAGTTCTTC. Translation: CATSDPSAGGQIEQFF.

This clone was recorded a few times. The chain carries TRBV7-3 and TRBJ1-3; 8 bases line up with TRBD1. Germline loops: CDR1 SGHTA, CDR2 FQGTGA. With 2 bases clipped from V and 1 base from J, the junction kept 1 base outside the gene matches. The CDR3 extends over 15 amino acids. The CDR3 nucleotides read TGTGCCAGCAGCTTACAGGGGGCGTCTGGAAACACCATATATTTT. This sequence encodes CASSLQGASGNTIYF.

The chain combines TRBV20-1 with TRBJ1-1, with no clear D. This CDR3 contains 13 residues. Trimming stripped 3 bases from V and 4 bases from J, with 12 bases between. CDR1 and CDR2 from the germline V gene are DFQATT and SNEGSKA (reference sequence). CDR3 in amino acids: CSASHRVSTEAFF. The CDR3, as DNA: TGCAGTGCTAGTCACCGGGTGAGCACTGAAGCTTTCTTT.

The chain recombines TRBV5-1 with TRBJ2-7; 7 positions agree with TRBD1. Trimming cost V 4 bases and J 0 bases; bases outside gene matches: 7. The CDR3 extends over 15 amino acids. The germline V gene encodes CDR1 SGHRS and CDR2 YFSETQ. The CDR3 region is CASSPFGQVSYEQYF. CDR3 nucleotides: TGCGCCAGCAGCCCGTTCGGACAGGTCTCCTACGAGCAGTACTTC.

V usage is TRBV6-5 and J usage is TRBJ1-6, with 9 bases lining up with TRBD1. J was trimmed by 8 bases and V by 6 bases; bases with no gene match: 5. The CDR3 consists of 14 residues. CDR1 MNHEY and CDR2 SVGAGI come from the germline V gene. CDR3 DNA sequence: TGTGCCAGCAGGGCCGGGACAGGGTATTCACCCCTCCACTTT. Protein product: CASRAGTGYSPLHF.

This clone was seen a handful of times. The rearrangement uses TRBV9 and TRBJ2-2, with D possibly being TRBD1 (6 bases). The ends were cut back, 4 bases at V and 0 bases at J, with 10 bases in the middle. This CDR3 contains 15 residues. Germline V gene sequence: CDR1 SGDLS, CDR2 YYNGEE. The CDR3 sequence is CASSQGFTNTGELFF. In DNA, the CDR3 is TGTGCCAGCAGCCAGGGGTTCACGAACACCGGGGAGCTGTTTTTT.

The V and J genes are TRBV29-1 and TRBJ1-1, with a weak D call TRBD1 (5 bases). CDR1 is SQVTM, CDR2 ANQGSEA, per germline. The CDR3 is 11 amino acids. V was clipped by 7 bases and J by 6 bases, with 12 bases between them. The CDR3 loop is CSARTRAEAFF. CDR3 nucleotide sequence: TGCAGCGCCCGAACCAGGGCTGAAGCTTTCTTT.

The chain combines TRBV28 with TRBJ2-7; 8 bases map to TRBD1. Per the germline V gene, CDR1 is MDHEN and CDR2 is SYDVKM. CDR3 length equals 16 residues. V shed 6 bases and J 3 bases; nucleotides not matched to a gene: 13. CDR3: CASRPAGQGGFYEQYF. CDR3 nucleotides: TGTGCCAGCAGACCCGCCGGACAGGGAGGCTTCTACGAGCAGTACTTC.

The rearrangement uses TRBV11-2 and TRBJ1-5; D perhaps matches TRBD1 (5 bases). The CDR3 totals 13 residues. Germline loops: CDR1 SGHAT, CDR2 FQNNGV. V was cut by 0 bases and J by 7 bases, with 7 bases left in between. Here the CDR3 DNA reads TGTGCCAGCAGCTTAGAAGGGGCCCAGCCCCAGCATTTT. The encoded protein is CASSLEGAQPQHF. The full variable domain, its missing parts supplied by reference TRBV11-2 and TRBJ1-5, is EAGVAQSPRYKIIEKRQSVAFWCNPISGHATLYWYQQILGQGPKLLIQFQNNGVVDDSQLPKDRFSAERLKGVDSTLKIQPAKLEDSAVYLCASSLEGAQPQHFGDGTRLSIL.

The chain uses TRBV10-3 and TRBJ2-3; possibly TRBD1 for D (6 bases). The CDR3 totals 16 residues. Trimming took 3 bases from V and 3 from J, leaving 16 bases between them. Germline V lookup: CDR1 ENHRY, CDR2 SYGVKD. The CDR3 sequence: CAISDPTGSATDTQYF. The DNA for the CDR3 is TGTGCCATCAGTGACCCTACAGGGTCAGCGACAGATACGCAGTATTTT.

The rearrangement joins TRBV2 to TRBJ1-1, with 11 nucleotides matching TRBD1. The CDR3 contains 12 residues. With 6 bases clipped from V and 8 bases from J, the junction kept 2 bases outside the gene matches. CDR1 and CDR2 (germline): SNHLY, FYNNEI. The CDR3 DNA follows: TGTGCCAGCAGCGGACAGGGGGCCGAAGCTTTCTTT. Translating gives CASSGQGAEAFF.

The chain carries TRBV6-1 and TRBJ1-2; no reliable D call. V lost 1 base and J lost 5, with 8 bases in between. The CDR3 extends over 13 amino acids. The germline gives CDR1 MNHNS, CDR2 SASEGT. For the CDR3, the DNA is TGTGCCAGCAGTGAAGATCCCCTATATGGCTACACCTTC. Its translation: CASSEDPLYGYTF.

In DNA, the CDR3 is TGTGCCAGCAGCCCCGGACAGGGGCTCAAAAACATTCAGTACTTC. Amino acids: CASSPGQGLKNIQYF. The chain recombines TRBV4-2 with TRBJ2-4, with 9 bases matching TRBD1. V shed 4 bases, J shed 3 bases, and the junction held 4 bases outside the gene matches. The CDR3 sequence is 15 residues long. CDR1 LGHNA and CDR2 YNFKEQ come from the germline V gene.

CDR3 residues: CASSRGAPAGYTF. The CDR3 DNA reads TGTGCCAGTAGTCGGGGGGCGCCTGCTGGCTACACCTTC. This sequence joins TRBV19 and TRBJ1-2; maybe TRBD1 (6 bases). Germline-derived CDR1 and CDR2 are LNHDA and SQIVND (reference sequence). V was trimmed by 5 bases and J by 7 bases, leaving 14 bases between them. The CDR3 consists of 13 residues.

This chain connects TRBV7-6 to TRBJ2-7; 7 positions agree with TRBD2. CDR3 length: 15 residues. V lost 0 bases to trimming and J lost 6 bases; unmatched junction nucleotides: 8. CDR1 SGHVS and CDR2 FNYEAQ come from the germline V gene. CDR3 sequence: CASSLARGLPSEQYF. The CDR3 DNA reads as TGTGCCAGCAGCTTAGCGCGGGGACTACCTTCCGAGCAGTACTTC.

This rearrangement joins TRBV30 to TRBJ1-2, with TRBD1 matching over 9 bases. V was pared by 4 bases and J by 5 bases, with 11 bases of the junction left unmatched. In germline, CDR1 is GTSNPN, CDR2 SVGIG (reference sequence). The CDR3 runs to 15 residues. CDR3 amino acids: CAWNPGDREWYGYTF. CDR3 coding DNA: TGTGCCTGGAACCCGGGGGACAGGGAATGGTATGGCTACACCTTC.

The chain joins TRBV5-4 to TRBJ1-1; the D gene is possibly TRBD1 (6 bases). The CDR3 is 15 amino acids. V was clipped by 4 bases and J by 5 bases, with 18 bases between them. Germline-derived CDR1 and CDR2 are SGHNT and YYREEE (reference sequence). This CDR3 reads CASSQPQGRRTEAFF. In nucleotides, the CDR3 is TGTGCCAGCAGCCAACCACAGGGACGGCGGACTGAAGCTTTCTTT. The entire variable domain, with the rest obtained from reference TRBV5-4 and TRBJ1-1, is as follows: ETGVTQSPTHLIKTRGQQVTLRCSSQSGHNTVSWYQQALGQGPQFIFQYYREEENGRGNFPPRFSGLQFPNYSSELNVNALELDDSALYLCASSQPQGRRTEAFFGQGTRLTVV.